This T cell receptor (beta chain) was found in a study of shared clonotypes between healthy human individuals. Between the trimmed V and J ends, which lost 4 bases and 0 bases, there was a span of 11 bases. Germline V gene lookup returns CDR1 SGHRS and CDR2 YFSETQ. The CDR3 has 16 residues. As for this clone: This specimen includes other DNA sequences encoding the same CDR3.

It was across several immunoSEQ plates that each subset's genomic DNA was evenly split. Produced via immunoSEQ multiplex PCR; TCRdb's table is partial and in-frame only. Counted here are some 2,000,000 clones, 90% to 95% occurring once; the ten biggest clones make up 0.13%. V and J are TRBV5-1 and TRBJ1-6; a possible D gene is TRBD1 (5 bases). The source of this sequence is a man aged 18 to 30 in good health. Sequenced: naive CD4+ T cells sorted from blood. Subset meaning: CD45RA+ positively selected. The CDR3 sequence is CASSPGGSSYNSPLHF. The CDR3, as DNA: TGCGCCAGCAGCCCGGGGGGGTCCTCCTATAATTCACCCCTCCACTTT. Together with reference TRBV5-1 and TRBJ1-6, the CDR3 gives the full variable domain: KAGVTQTPRYLIKTRGQQVTLSCSPISGHRSVSWYQQTPGQGLQFLFEYFSETQRNKGNFPGRFSGRQFSNSRSEMNVSTLELGDSALYLCASSPGGSSYNSPLHFGNGTRLTVT.